This TCR beta chain was recovered during a study of cytomegalovirus exposure and HLA in healthy donors. The PCR employed 60 Vbeta primers together with 13 Jbeta primers. The repertoire was sequenced with immunoSEQ multiplex PCR; TCRdb's copy has only in-frame clones and lacks some. The repertoire holds roughly 140,000 clones, with around 78% as singletons. The study sampled nominally healthy donors, though unrecorded immune exposures were likely. This clone was counted a few times. The antigen is not known. Notes on the study in general: Within an earlier analysis, most TCR beta V segments proved productive either about 90% or about 30% of the time. There were approximately 150 TCR beta chains listed as cytomegalovirus-associated. Later genetic work tied a missense DCLRE1C variant to beta-chain V and J trimming.

Sequenced material: PBMCs. This receptor was obtained from a man aged 35 to 55 in good health and CMV-seropositive.

The CDR3 DNA reads TGTGCCAGCAGCTTAAGATCGACAGGCAGGATGAACACTGAAGCTTTCTTT. It yields the protein CASSLRSTGRMNTEAFF. V gene TRBV7-9 combines with J gene TRBJ1-1, with D tentatively TRBD1 (6 bases). The CDR3 is 17 residues long. From germline, CDR1 is SEHNR and CDR2 FQNEAQ (reference sequence). Trimming removed 2 bases at V and 0 bases at J, with 16 bases between. Combining the CDR3 with reference TRBV7-9 and TRBJ1-1 gives the whole variable domain DTGVSQNPRHKITKRGQNVTFRCDPISEHNRLYWYRQTLGQGPEFLTYFQNEAQLEKSRLLSDRFSAERPKGSFSTLEIQRTEQGDSAMYLCASSLRSTGRMNTEAFFGQGTRLTVV.